These 25 T cell receptor beta chains originate from one sample sequenced in a study of PD-L1 blockade in urothelial cancer. This table comes from immunoSEQ multiplex PCR, and its TCRdb copy is limited to in-frame clones, with some not included. The top ten clones hold roughly 2.8% of a sample with about 42,000 clones, around 84% of them seen once. This specimen was PBMCs, taken around atezolizumab (anti-PD-L1) treatment. The receptor set was obtained from a man aged 65 to 79 with urothelial cancer.

The V gene is TRBV27, the J gene TRBJ2-7; D unresolved. The CDR3 covers 14 residues. V was trimmed by 0 bases and J by 1 base, leaving 7 bases between them. The germline V gene encodes CDR1 MNHEY and CDR2 SMNVEV (reference sequence). In DNA, the CDR3 is TGTGCCAGCAGTTTATCACCAGGTTCCTACGAGCAGTACTTC. As protein: CASSLSPGSYEQYF.

The DNA of the CDR3 is TGTGCCAGCAGTACCGGGACTAGGGCGACAGATACGCAGTATTTT. This sequence encodes CASSTGTRATDTQYF. This chain links TRBV14 with TRBJ2-3; 8 nucleotides align to TRBD2. CDR3 length equals 15 residues. Trimming took 6 bases from V and 3 from J; bases not matched to a gene: 8. From germline, CDR1 is SGHDN and CDR2 FVKESK.

The gene calls are TRBV7-2 and TRBJ2-5; D remains unclear. V lost 5 bases and J 4 bases, leaving 14 bases between the germline ends. Germline lookup yields CDR1 SGHTA and CDR2 FQGNSA. The CDR3 loop spans 14 amino acids. The CDR3 DNA reads TGTGCCAGCAGCCCGCCAATAGGAGTAGAGACCCAGTACTTC. Translation gives CASSPPIGVETQYF.

This clone is classed as medium-sized. The chain carries TRBV27 and TRBJ2-7, with TRBD1 matching 9 bases. Losses at the gene ends were 4 bases for V and 4 bases for J; bases not matched to a gene: 11. CDR1 and CDR2 from the germline V gene are MNHEY and SMNVEV (reference sequence). The CDR3 totals 16 residues. The CDR3 DNA follows: TGTGCCAGCAGTTCCTTTACCGGGACAGGGATTTACGAGCAGTACTTC. This sequence encodes CASSSFTGTGIYEQYF.

The V gene is TRBV7-9, the J gene TRBJ2-3, with 8 nucleotides matching TRBD2. In germline, CDR1 is SEHNR, CDR2 FQNEAQ (reference sequence). CDR3 length: 16 residues. V gave up 2 bases and J gave up 2 bases; unmatched junction bases: 6. The CDR3 nucleotides read TGTGCCAGCAGCTTACAACTAGCGGCCTACACAGATACGCAGTATTTT. It is translated as CASSLQLAAYTDTQYF.

The V and J genes are TRBV11-3 and TRBJ2-1, with 7 nucleotides matching TRBD1. Looked up from germline, CDR1 is SGHNT and CDR2 is YENEEA. The V and J ends lost 2 bases and 6 bases, in that order; junction bases with no gene match: 1. This CDR3 contains 13 residues. Here the CDR3 reads CASSLNRGNEQFF. The CDR3 DNA reads as TGTGCCAGCAGCTTAAACAGGGGCAATGAGCAGTTCTTC.

V usage is TRBV7-2 and J usage is TRBJ2-4; TRBD1 is a possible D gene (5 bases). The germline V gene encodes CDR1 SGHTA and CDR2 FQGNSA. V lost 1 base, J lost 5 bases, and 15 bases lay in between. The CDR3 loop spans 16 amino acids. The CDR3 nucleotides read TGTGCCAGCAGCTTAGGGTGGCCGGCAGGGCAAAACATTCAGTACTTC. It yields the protein CASSLGWPAGQNIQYF.

This chain joins TRBV19 and TRBJ2-3; D ambiguous. There are 14 residues in the CDR3. Trimming cost V 6 bases and J 2 bases, with 12 bases left between them. Germline V lookup: CDR1 LNHDA, CDR2 SQIVND (reference sequence). CDR3 nucleotides: TGTGCCAGTAGCCAGCAGACATCCACAGATACGCAGTATTTT. Translation: CASSQQTSTDTQYF.

This clone was seen once. The gene calls are TRBV7-3 and TRBJ2-1, with 9 bases lining up with TRBD1. Germline V gives CDR1 SGHTA, CDR2 FQGTGA. The CDR3 runs 14 residues. Losses at the gene ends were 3 bases for V and 8 bases for J; bases not matched to a gene: 5. The CDR3 loop reads CASSLGQGVDEQFF. The DNA for the CDR3 is TGTGCCAGCAGCTTGGGACAGGGTGTCGATGAGCAGTTCTTC.

The J gene is TRBJ2-1, the V gene TRBV18; TRBD2 matches at 10 bases. V lost 3 bases to trimming and J lost 0 bases; unmatched junction nucleotides: 8. This CDR3 spans 18 amino acids. Germline lookup yields CDR1 KGHSH and CDR2 LQKENI. The CDR3 nucleotides read TGTGCCAGCTCACCGGGACTAGCGAGCGCTTACTCCTACAATGAGCAGTTCTTC. This codes for CASSPGLASAYSYNEQFF. The full variable domain, completed using reference TRBV18 and TRBJ2-1, is NAGVMQNPRHLVRRRGQEARLRCSPMKGHSHVYWYRQLPEEGLKFMVYLQKENIIDESGMPKERFSAEFPKEGPSILRIQQVVRGDSAAYFCASSPGLASAYSYNEQFFGPGTRLTVL.

The chain uses TRBV21-1 and TRBJ2-5; the table assigns TRBD2, which was not confirmed against the DNA. TRBV21-1 is described as a pseudogene. This CDR3 region has 18 residues. The CDR3 DNA reads TGTGCCAGCAGCTCCCCCGGAGCGGTTGGGGAATCTCGAGAGACCCAGTACTTC. Protein: CASSSPGAVGESRETQYF.

The genes are TRBV18 and TRBJ1-1, with a possible D match to TRBD1 (6 bases). Per the germline V gene, CDR1 is KGHSH and CDR2 is LQKENI. The V gene lost 6 bases and the J gene lost 5 bases, with 10 bases spanning the gap. CDR3 length: 12 amino acids. CDR3 in DNA: TGTGCCAGCTCTCCTACAGGGACTGAAGCTTTCTTT. Amino acids: CASSPTGTEAFF. The full variable domain, completed using reference TRBV18 and TRBJ1-1, is NAGVMQNPRHLVRRRGQEARLRCSPMKGHSHVYWYRQLPEEGLKFMVYLQKENIIDESGMPKERFSAEFPKEGPSILRIQQVVRGDSAAYFCASSPTGTEAFFGQGTRLTVV.

This chain connects TRBV7-8 to TRBJ2-3; D possibly corresponds to TRBD2 (6 bases). This CDR3 spans 19 amino acids. From germline, CDR1 is SGHVS and CDR2 FQNEAQ. V lost 0 bases, J lost 3 bases, and 22 bases lay in between. The CDR3 nucleotides read TGTGCCAGCAGCTTAGCTCTAGGTTGGACTAAAGGAGAAACAGATACGCAGTATTTT. It is translated as CASSLALGWTKGETDTQYF.

CDR3 bases: TGTGCCAGCAGGGGACACTCTGGAAACACCATATATTTT. This gives the protein CASRGHSGNTIYF. The chain carries TRBV27 and TRBJ1-3, with D possibly being TRBD1 (6 bases). The V gene lost 6 bases and the J gene lost 0 bases, with 6 bases spanning the gap. CDR1 is MNHEY and CDR2 is SMNVEV in the germline V gene (reference sequence). The CDR3 is made up of 13 amino acids.

The chain recombines TRBV6-6 with TRBJ1-1; no definite D call. Germline CDR1 is MNHNY and CDR2 is SVGAGI (reference sequence). With 6 bases removed from V and 1 base from J, the gap between germline ends came to 15 bases. CDR3 length equals 15 residues. CDR3 coding DNA: TGTGCCAGCAGCTTCCCGGGAGGTGAGAACACTGAAGCTTTCTTT. It is translated as CASSFPGGENTEAFF.

This chain connects TRBV27 to TRBJ1-4; D unclear. The CDR3 runs 13 residues. Germline lookup yields CDR1 MNHEY and CDR2 SMNVEV (reference sequence). V was trimmed by 5 bases and J by 4 bases, leaving 8 bases between them. CDR3 region: CASSRARNEKLFF. The CDR3 DNA reads TGTGCCAGCAGTAGAGCTCGTAATGAAAAACTGTTTTTT. Full variable domain (outside the CDR3, taken from reference TRBV27 and TRBJ1-4): EAQVTQNPRYLITVTGKKLTVTCSQNMNHEYMSWYRQDPGLGLRQIYYSMNVEVTDKGDVPEGYKVSRKEKRNFPLILESPSPNQTSLYFCASSRARNEKLFFGSGTQLSVL.

The gene calls are TRBV28 and TRBJ1-5, with TRBD1 as a possible D gene (5 bases). The CDR3 extends over 13 amino acids. The germline V gene has CDR1 MDHEN and CDR2 SYDVKM. Trimming stripped 3 bases from V and 5 bases from J, with 8 bases between. The CDR3 sequence: CASSFDSDQPQHF. As DNA, the CDR3 is TGTGCCAGCAGTTTCGACAGTGATCAGCCCCAGCATTTT.

V usage is TRBV11-3 and J usage is TRBJ1-1; D call uncertain. This CDR3 is built from 13 residues. CDR1 SGHNT and CDR2 YENEEA come from the germline V gene. Deletions cut 5 bases from V and 5 bases from J, with 12 bases between. The CDR3 is CASSPRQSTEAFF. The CDR3 nucleotides are TGTGCCAGCAGCCCTCGCCAGTCGACTGAAGCTTTCTTT.

This chain's CDR3 is CAISGPDSNYGYTF. The CDR3 DNA is TGTGCCATCAGTGGGCCCGACAGTAACTATGGCTACACCTTC. This sequence joins TRBV10-3 and TRBJ1-2, with D perhaps matching TRBD1 (5 bases). Trimming pared 4 bases from V and 1 base from J, leaving 10 bases between. Germline CDR1 and CDR2: ENHRY and SYGVKD. This CDR3 has 14 residues.

The rearrangement links TRBV5-6 to TRBJ1-1; TRBD1 is a possible D gene (5 bases). Germline loops: CDR1 SGHDT, CDR2 YYEEEE. There are 12 residues in the CDR3. With 3 bases removed from V and 5 bases from J, the gap between germline ends came to 8 bases. In DNA form, the CDR3 reads TGTGCCAGCAGCTGGGGGGGGACTGAAGCTTTCTTT. Encoded protein: CASSWGGTEAFF.

This clone occurred a few times. The sample has other DNA sequences that encode this CDR3 too. The CDR3 loop is CASSLGRGTEAFF. In nucleotides, the CDR3 is TGTGCCAGCAGTTTGGGCAGGGGAACTGAAGCTTTCTTT. This chain connects TRBV28 to TRBJ1-1; D is possibly TRBD1 (6 bases). Trimming took 3 bases from V and 5 from J, leaving 10 bases between them. CDR3 length: 13 amino acids. Germline V gene sequence: CDR1 MDHEN, CDR2 SYDVKM.

This chain links TRBV4-3 with TRBJ2-3; D perhaps matches TRBD2 (5 bases). V lost 1 base and J lost 0, with 11 bases in between. CDR1 is LGHNA and CDR2 is YSLEER in the germline V gene. CDR3 length equals 16 residues. This chain's CDR3 is CASSQVLAGSTDTQYF. CDR3 nucleotide sequence: TGCGCCAGCAGCCAAGTCTTGGCGGGCAGCACAGATACGCAGTATTTT.

The gene calls are TRBV6-5 and TRBJ2-1; no clear D gene. Germline assignment: CDR1 MNHEY and CDR2 SVGAGI. The V and J ends lost 6 bases and 3 bases respectively, with 12 bases between them. This CDR3 has 14 amino acids. The CDR3 is CASSPSLVYNEQFF. DNA of the CDR3: TGTGCCAGCAGCCCCTCTCTAGTCTACAATGAGCAGTTCTTC.

V gene TRBV11-2 combines with J gene TRBJ2-1; TRBD2 matches 8 bases. Germline V gives CDR1 SGHAT, CDR2 FQNNGV. This CDR3 contains 12 residues. V lost 1 base and J lost 15; bases outside the gene matches: 5. The CDR3 nucleotides are TGTGCCAGCAGCTTAGCGGGAGGGCCTTTGTTCTTC. It encodes CASSLAGGPLFF. The variable domain in full, with the rest retrieved from reference TRBV11-2 and TRBJ2-1, is EAGVAQSPRYKIIEKRQSVAFWCNPISGHATLYWYQQILGQGPKLLIQFQNNGVVDDSQLPKDRFSAERLKGVDSTLKIQPAKLEDSAVYLCASSLAGGPLFFGPGTRLTVL.

The J gene is TRBJ2-7, the V gene TRBV19; 8 nucleotides match TRBD1. Germline CDR1 LNHDA, CDR2 SQIVND (reference sequence). The CDR3 spans 15 residues. Germline trimming cut 3 bases from V and 5 bases from J; bases unmatched to any gene: 9. This CDR3 is CASSMQDRVNDEQYF. Written as DNA, the CDR3 is TGTGCCAGTAGTATGCAGGACAGGGTAAACGACGAGCAGTACTTC.